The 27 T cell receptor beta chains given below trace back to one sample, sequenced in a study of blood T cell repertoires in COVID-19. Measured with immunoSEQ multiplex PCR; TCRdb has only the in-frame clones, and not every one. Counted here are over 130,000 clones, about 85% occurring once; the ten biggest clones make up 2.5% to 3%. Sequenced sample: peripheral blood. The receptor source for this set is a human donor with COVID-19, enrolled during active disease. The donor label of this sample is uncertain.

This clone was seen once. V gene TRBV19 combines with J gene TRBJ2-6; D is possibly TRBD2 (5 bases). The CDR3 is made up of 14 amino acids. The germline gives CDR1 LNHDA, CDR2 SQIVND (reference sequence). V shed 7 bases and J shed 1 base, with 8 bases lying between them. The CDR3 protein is CASTRRSGANVLTF. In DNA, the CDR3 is TGTGCCAGTACTAGGAGGTCTGGGGCCAACGTCCTGACTTTC.

CDR3 DNA sequence: TGTGCCAGCAGCCCCTGGACAGGGAGGGGAACCGGGGAGCTGTTTTTT. Its translation: CASSPWTGRGTGELFF. The V and J genes are TRBV5-4 and TRBJ2-2, with TRBD1 as a possible D gene (8 bases). Germline V gene lookup returns CDR1 SGHNT and CDR2 YYREEE (reference sequence). Trimming cost V 4 bases and J 5 bases, with 18 bases left between them. The length of the CDR3 is 16 residues.

CDR3 amino acids: CASRTRDSLNSPLHF. Here the CDR3 DNA reads TGTGCCAGCAGAACCCGGGACAGTTTGAATTCACCCCTCCACTTT. The chain recombines TRBV5-6 with TRBJ1-6, with 7 bases matching TRBD1. Germline-derived CDR1 and CDR2 are SGHDT and YYEEEE. This CDR3 has 15 amino acids. The J segment lost 7 bases and the V segment lost 5 bases, leaving 9 bases of the junction unmatched.

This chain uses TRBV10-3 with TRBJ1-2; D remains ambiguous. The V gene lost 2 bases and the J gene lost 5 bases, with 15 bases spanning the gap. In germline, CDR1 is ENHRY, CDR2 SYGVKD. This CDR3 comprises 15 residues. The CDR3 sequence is CAISEGQSAGYGYTF. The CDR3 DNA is TGTGCCATCAGTGAGGGGCAATCTGCGGGGTATGGCTACACCTTC.

The CDR3 DNA reads TGCGCCAGCAGCACCGGGACTAGCGGGGACGAGCAGTACTTC. It translates to CASSTGTSGDEQYF. The chain carries TRBV5-1 and TRBJ2-7, with 13 bases identical to TRBD2. Per germline, CDR1 SGHRS and CDR2 YFSETQ. V shed 4 bases, J shed 5 bases, and the junction held 3 bases outside the gene matches. CDR3 length equals 14 residues.

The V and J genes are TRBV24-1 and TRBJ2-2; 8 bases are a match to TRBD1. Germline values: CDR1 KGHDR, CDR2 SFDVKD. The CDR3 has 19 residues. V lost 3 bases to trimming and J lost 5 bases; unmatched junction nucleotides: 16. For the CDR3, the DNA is TGTGCCACCAGTGATCGTTACATCCGGGACAGGCGGGCAACCGGGGAGCTGTTTTTT. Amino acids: CATSDRYIRDRRATGELFF.

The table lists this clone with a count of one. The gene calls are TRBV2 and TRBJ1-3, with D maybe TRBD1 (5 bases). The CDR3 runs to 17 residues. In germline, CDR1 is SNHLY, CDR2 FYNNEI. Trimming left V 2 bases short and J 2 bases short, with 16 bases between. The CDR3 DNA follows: TGTGCCAGCAGTGAATCGGGCGTAAGGGGAACTGGAAACACCATATATTTT. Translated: CASSESGVRGTGNTIYF.

The CDR3 sequence is CASSPLSPGIDEQYF. The CDR3 DNA reads TGTGCCAGCTCACCGCTCAGTCCGGGGATCGACGAGCAGTACTTC. V gene TRBV18 combines with J gene TRBJ2-7; perhaps TRBD2 as D (5 bases). There are 15 residues in the CDR3. Trimming removed 3 bases at V and 5 bases at J, with 17 bases between. The germline V gene encodes CDR1 KGHSH and CDR2 LQKENI.

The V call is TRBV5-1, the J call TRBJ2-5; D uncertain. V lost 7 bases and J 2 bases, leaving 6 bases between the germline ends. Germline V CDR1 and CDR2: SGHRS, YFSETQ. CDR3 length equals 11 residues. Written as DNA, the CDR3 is TGCGCCAGCGCACAACAAGAGACCCAGTACTTC. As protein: CASAQQETQYF.

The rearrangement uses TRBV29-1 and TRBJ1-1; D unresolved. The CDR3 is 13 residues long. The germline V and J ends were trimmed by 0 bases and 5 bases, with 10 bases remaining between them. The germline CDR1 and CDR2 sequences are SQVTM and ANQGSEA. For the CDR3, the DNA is TGCAGCGTTGAAGACAGTTCGAGGACTGAAGCTTTCTTT. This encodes CSVEDSSRTEAFF.

The CDR3 DNA follows: TGTGCCAGCAGCTCCGCGGACTTCTCTGGAAACACCATATATTTT. Translating gives CASSSADFSGNTIYF. The rearrangement joins TRBV7-9 to TRBJ1-3, with D unresolved. Trimming took 4 bases from V and 0 from J, leaving 10 bases between them. The CDR3 length is 15 residues. Germline CDR1 is SEHNR and CDR2 is FQNEAQ (reference sequence). The full variable domain, with the rest looked up from reference TRBV7-9 and TRBJ1-3, is DTGVSQNPRHKITKRGQNVTFRCDPISEHNRLYWYRQTLGQGPEFLTYFQNEAQLEKSRLLSDRFSAERPKGSFSTLEIQRTEQGDSAMYLCASSSADFSGNTIYFGEGSWLTVV.

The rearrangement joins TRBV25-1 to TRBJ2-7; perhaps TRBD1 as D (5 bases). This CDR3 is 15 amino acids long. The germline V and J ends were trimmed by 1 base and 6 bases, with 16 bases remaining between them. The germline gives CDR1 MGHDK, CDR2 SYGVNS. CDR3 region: CASSEWGDGVGEQYF. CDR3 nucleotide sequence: TGTGCCAGCAGTGAATGGGGCGATGGGGTCGGCGAGCAGTACTTC.

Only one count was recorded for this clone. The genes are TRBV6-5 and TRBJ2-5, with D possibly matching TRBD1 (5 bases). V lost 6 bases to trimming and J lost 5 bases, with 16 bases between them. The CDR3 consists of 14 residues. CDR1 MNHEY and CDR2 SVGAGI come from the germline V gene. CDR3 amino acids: CASRYTGRGETQYF. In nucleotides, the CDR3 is TGTGCCAGCAGGTACACAGGTAGGGGCGAGACCCAGTACTTC.

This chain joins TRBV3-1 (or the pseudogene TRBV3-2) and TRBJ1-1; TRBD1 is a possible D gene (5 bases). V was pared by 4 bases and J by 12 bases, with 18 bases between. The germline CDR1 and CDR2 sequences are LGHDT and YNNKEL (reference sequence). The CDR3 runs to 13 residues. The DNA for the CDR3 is TGTGCCAGCAGCCTTTTCGGGACTGAAGAATCTTTCTTT. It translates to CASSLFGTEESFF.

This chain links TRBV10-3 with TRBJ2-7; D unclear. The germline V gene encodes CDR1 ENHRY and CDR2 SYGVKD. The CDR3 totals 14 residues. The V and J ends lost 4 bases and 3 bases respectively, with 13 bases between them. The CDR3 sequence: CAISGSQAVYEQYF. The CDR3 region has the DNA TGTGCCATCAGTGGGTCCCAGGCTGTCTACGAGCAGTACTTC.

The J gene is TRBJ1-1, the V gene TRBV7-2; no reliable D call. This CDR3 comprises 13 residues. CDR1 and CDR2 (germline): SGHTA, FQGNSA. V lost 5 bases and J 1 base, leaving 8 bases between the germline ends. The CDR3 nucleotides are TGTGCCAGCAGCCGTGACACGAACACTGAAGCTTTCTTT. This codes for CASSRDTNTEAFF.

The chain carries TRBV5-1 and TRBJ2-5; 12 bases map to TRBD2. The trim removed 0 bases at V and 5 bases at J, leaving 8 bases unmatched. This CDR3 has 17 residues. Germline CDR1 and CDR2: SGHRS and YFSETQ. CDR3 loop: CASSLAGTSGPEETQYF. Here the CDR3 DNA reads TGCGCCAGCAGCTTGGCCGGGACTAGCGGGCCCGAGGAGACCCAGTACTTC.

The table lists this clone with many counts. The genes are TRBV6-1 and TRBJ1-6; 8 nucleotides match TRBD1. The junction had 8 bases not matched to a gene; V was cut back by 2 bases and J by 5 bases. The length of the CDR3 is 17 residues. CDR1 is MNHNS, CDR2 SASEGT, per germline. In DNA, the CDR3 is TGTGCCAGCAGTGAAAGTGGGGCAGGGGGCAATAATTCACCCCTCCACTTT. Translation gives CASSESGAGGNNSPLHF.

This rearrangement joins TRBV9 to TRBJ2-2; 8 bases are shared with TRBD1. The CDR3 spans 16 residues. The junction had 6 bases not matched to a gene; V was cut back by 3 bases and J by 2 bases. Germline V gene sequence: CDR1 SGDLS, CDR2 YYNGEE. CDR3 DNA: TGTGCCAGCAGCGCTAGGACAGGGAGTAACACCGGGGAGCTGTTTTTT. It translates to CASSARTGSNTGELFF. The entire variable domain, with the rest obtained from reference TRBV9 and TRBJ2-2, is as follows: DSGVTQTPKHLITATGQRVTLRCSPRSGDLSVYWYQQSLDQGLQFLIQYYNGEERAKGNILERFSAQQFPDLHSELNLSSLELGDSALYFCASSARTGSNTGELFFGEGSRLTVL.

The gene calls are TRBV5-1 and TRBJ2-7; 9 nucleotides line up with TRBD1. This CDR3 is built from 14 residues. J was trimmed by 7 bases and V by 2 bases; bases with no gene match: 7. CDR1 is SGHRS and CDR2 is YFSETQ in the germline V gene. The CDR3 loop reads CASSFDRGLREQYF. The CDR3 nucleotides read TGCGCCAGCAGCTTCGACAGGGGGTTAAGGGAGCAGTACTTC.

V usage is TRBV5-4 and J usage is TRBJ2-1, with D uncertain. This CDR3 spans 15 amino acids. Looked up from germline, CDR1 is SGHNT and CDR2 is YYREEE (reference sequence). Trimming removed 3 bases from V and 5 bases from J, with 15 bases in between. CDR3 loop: CASSSSLAPDNEQFF. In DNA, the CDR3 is TGTGCCAGCAGCTCCTCGTTGGCCCCCGACAATGAGCAGTTCTTC.

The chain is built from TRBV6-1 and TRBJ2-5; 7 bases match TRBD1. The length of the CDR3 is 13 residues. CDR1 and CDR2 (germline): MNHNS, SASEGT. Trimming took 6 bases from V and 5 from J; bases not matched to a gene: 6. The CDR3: CASSLQGTETQYF. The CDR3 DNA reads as TGTGCCAGCAGCCTACAGGGGACGGAGACCCAGTACTTC.

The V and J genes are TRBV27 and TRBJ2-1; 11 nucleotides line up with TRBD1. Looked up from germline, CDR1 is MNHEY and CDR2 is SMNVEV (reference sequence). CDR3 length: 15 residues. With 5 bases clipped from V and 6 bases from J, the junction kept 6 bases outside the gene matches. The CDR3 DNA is TGTGCCAGCAGTCCTGGACAGGGGGCATCCAATGAGCAGTTCTTC. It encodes CASSPGQGASNEQFF.

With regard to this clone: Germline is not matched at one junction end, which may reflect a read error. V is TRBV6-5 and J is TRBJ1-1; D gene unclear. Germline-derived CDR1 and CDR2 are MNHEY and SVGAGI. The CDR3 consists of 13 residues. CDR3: CASSYLQHTEAFF. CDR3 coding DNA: TGTGCCAGCAGTTACCTACAGCACACTGAGGCTTTCTTT.

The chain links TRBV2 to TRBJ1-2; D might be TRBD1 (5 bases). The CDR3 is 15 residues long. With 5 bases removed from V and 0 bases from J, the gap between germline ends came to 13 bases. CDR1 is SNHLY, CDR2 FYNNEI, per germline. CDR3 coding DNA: TGTGCCAGCAGTCCCAGGGAACAGCCTAACTATGGCTACACCTTC. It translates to CASSPREQPNYGYTF.

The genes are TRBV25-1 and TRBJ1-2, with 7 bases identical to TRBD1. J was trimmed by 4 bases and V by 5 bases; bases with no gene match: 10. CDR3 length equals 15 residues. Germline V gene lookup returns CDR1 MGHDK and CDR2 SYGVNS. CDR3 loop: CASSTPTGLGYGYTF. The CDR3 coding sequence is TGTGCCAGCAGTACCCCGACAGGGCTGGGCTATGGCTACACCTTC.

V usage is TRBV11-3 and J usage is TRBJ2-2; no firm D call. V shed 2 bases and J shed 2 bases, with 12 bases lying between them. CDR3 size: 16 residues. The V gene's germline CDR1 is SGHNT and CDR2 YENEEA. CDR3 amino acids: CASSLWSGTNTGELFF. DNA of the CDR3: TGTGCCAGCAGCTTATGGTCAGGCACTAACACCGGGGAGCTGTTTTTT.